The clone carrying this T cell receptor (beta chain) was counted only a few times. As originally analysed: By means of reference gene primer amplification, nucleated cell counts were estimated. The protocol was immunoSEQ multiplex PCR, while the TCRdb copy is restricted to in-frame clones and leaves out a portion. V, J and clone size are taken as reported in that table, and D and trimming were inferred from the DNA itself. The data contain 55,000 to 65,000 clones, almost 80% of them seen just once; the ten biggest clones take up approximately 3%. This specimen belongs to a study of blood T cell repertoires in COVID-19. Across the whole study: The samples span acute and convalescent COVID-19 from the United States, Italy and Spain. T cells, B-cell-depleted T cells, or PBMCs supplied cDNA or gDNA.

Germline V gives CDR1 SGHVS, CDR2 FQNEAQ. The CDR3 length is 20 residues. V dropped 5 bases and J dropped 5; count of bases not matched to a gene: 23. The sequence derives from a man aged 55 to 70 with acute or convalescent COVID-19. Specimen: peripheral blood. The J gene is TRBJ1-2, the V gene TRBV7-8; 10 bases line up with TRBD1. In DNA form, the CDR3 reads TGTGCCAGCAGCAAAGTCGTCCCCGTCCTGGGACAGGGGCGGTTATATGGCTACACCTTC. Protein: CASSKVVPVLGQGRLYGYTF.